These 11 T cell receptor beta chains came from one sample sequenced in a study of T cell responses to AZD1222 COVID-19 vaccine (TCRdb year 2021). The intended sense of this specimen's time point label: baseline before first vaccination. Library creation used the immunoSEQ multiplex PCR assay. TCRdb provides this immuneACCESS table in a form limited to in-frame rearrangements. Some clones are lacking; in checked studies, under half of them reflect an unresolved V gene, and why the rest are absent is not known. Recorded for this sample are 100,000 or so clones; just over 85% of them occurred a single time. More than 1.2% of the sample belongs to the ten largest clones. Sample: peripheral blood, taken on day 0 of AZD1222 vaccination. All receptors come from an adult in good health.

The V call is TRBV2, the J call TRBJ1-5, with D possibly matching TRBD1 (5 bases). The CDR3 is made up of 14 amino acids. Germline values: CDR1 SNHLY, CDR2 FYNNEI. V was shortened by 5 bases and J by 3 bases, with 11 bases between the two germline ends. CDR3 nucleotides: TGTGCCAGCAGTAGAGGGGACCTCAATCAGCCCCAGCATTTT. This codes for CASSRGDLNQPQHF.

This sequence joins TRBV7-9 and TRBJ2-1, with 15 bases lining up with TRBD2. Germline V gives CDR1 SEHNR, CDR2 FQNEAQ (reference sequence). This CDR3 is built from 19 residues. With 1 base clipped from V and 5 bases from J, the junction kept 9 bases outside the gene matches. For the CDR3, the DNA is TGTGCCAGCAGCTTAGACGAGTGGGGACTAGCGGGAGGTAACAATGAGCAGTTCTTC. The encoded protein is CASSLDEWGLAGGNNEQFF.

Only a few counts were recorded for this clone. The genes are TRBV4-1 and TRBJ1-1; TRBD1 might be the D (5 bases). With 2 bases removed from V and 0 bases from J, the gap between germline ends came to 13 bases. The CDR3 is 16 amino acids. CDR1 is MGHRA, CDR2 YSYEKL, per germline. CDR3 amino acids: CASSQFGSGLNTEAFF. The CDR3 DNA sequence: TGCGCCAGCAGCCAATTCGGATCAGGGCTGAACACTGAAGCTTTCTTT.

V gene TRBV28 combines with J gene TRBJ2-6, with D tentatively TRBD1 (6 bases). CDR1 is MDHEN and CDR2 is SYDVKM in the germline V gene. Trimming cost V 5 bases and J 0 bases, with 20 bases left between them. The CDR3 consists of 19 residues. This chain's CDR3 is CASSPPAGAENSGANVLTF. The CDR3 nucleotides read TGTGCCAGCAGTCCCCCCGCAGGGGCCGAAAACTCTGGGGCCAACGTCCTGACTTTC.

The chain combines TRBV28 with TRBJ1-2; unclear D gene. This CDR3 has 15 residues. Germline V lookup: CDR1 MDHEN, CDR2 SYDVKM. Trimming stripped 7 bases from V and 12 bases from J, with 27 bases between. Here the CDR3 DNA reads TGTGCCAGCAAAATATCCCATACCCCGGCAGCCCGCGACACCTTC. Translating gives CASKISHTPAARDTF.

This clone was detected once. The chain uses TRBV2 and TRBJ2-7, with 11 bases matching TRBD2. V was pared by 7 bases and J by 3 bases, with 11 bases of the junction left unmatched. Germline assignment: CDR1 SNHLY and CDR2 FYNNEI. This CDR3 region has 16 residues. The CDR3 nucleotides are TGTGCCAGCATACGACAAGGACTAGCGGGCAACTACGAGCAGTACTTC. Its protein product is CASIRQGLAGNYEQYF.

This sequence joins TRBV12-3 or TRBV12-4 and TRBJ1-5; TRBD1 is a possible D gene (6 bases). V was clipped by 1 base and J by 6 bases, with 7 bases between them. This CDR3 is built from 13 residues. In DNA, the CDR3 is TGTGCCAGCAGTTTAGGGGGGCTTCAGCCCCAGCATTTT. Residues: CASSLGGLQPQHF.

The V and J genes are TRBV5-5 and TRBJ2-3; D possibly uses TRBD1 or TRBD2 (5 bases each). With 5 bases removed from V and 6 bases from J, the gap between germline ends came to 22 bases. The CDR3 has 16 amino acids. Germline V gene lookup returns CDR1 SGHKS and CDR2 YYEKEE (reference sequence). In DNA form, the CDR3 reads TGTGCCAGCAGTTATACCGGGACCGACTATAGGGATACGCAGTATTTT. Translated: CASSYTGTDYRDTQYF. The complete variable domain, with remaining parts taken from reference TRBV5-5 and TRBJ2-3, reads DAGVTQSPTHLIKTRGQQVTLRCSPISGHKSVSWYQQVLGQGPQFIFQYYEKEERGRGNFPDRFSARQFPNYSSELNVNALLLGDSALYLCASSYTGTDYRDTQYFGPGTRLTVL.

The chain is built from TRBV30 and TRBJ1-5, with 11 bases that match TRBD1. Germline V lookup: CDR1 GTSNPN, CDR2 SVGIG (reference sequence). The trim removed 1 base at V and 6 bases at J, leaving 2 bases unmatched. The CDR3 totals 14 residues. The CDR3 loop reads CAWSGDRGGQPQHF. CDR3 DNA: TGTGCCTGGAGTGGGGACAGGGGGGGTCAGCCCCAGCATTTT. Full variable domain (outside the CDR3, taken from reference TRBV30 and TRBJ1-5): SQTIHQWPATLVQPVGSPLSLECTVEGTSNPNLYWYRQAAGRGLQLLFYSVGIGQISSEVPQNLSASRPQDRQFILSSKKLLLSDSGFYLCAWSGDRGGQPQHFGDGTRLSIL.

This clone showed up just once. J is TRBJ2-7 and V is TRBV18; D is perhaps TRBD1 (6 bases). With 4 bases removed from V and 0 bases from J, the gap between germline ends came to 10 bases. The germline V gene has CDR1 KGHSH and CDR2 LQKENI. This CDR3 has 14 amino acids. CDR3 region: CASSQDSFSYEQYF. In DNA, the CDR3 is TGTGCCAGCTCACAGGACAGTTTCTCCTACGAGCAGTACTTC.

V usage is TRBV5-5 and J usage is TRBJ2-7; 8 nucleotides line up with TRBD2. The V gene end was trimmed by 1 base and the J gene end by 2 bases; junction bases not matched to a gene: 8. The CDR3 spans 16 residues. The germline V gene encodes CDR1 SGHKS and CDR2 YYEKEE (reference sequence). The CDR3 coding sequence is TGTGCCAGCAGCTTGACTAGCGGTCCTAGGCCCTACGAGCAGTACTTC. Translating gives CASSLTSGPRPYEQYF.